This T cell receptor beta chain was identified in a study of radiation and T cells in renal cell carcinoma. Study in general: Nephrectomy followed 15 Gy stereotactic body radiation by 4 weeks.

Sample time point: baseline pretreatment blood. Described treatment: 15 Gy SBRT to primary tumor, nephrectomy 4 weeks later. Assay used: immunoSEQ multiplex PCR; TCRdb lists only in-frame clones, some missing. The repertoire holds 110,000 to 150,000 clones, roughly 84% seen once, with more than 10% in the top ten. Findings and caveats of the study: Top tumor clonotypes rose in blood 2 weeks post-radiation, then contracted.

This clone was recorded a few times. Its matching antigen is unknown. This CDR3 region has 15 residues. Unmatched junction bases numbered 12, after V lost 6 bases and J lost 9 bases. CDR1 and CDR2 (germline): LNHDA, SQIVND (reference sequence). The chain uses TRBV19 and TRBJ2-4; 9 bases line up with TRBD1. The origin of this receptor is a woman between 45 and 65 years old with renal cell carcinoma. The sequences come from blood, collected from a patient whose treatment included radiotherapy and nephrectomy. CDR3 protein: CASSPDRGITSIQYF. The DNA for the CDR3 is TGTGCCAGTAGCCCTGACAGGGGGATCACCTCCATTCAGTACTTC. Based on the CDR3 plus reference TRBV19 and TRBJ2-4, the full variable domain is DGGITQSPKYLFRKEGQNVTLSCEQNLNHDAMYWYRQDPGQGLRLIYYSQIVNDFQKGDIAEGYSVSREKKESFPLTVTSAQKNPTAFYLCASSPDRGITSIQYFGAGTRLSVL.